These 17 T cell receptor beta chains share one sample of origin, sequenced in a study of patients and donors after allogeneic stem cell transplantation. TCRdb analysed the RT-PCR reads with MiXCR anew, one entry per CDR3 protein. This table holds some 200,000 distinct CDR3 sequences, less than 45% found once. Input material: blood, either unsorted or a sorted T cell fraction (not recorded which). Receptors originate from a human donor who was either an allogeneic HSCT recipient or a stem cell or donor lymphocyte infusion donor (not recorded which). It is not recorded whose cells these are; they may come from a transplant donor.

The table lists this clonotype with a few counts. The chain combines TRBV5-1 with TRBJ1-1; no firm D call. The V gene's germline CDR1 is SGHRS and CDR2 YFSETQ. There are 13 residues in the CDR3. Trimming pared 4 bases from V and 4 bases from J, leaving 11 bases between. CDR3 coding DNA: TGCGCCAGCAGCCTCGATAAGTCCACTGAAGCTTTCTTT. Its protein product is CASSLDKSTEAFF.

This clonotype was observed a few times. The V and J genes are TRBV7-2 and TRBJ1-5; D may be TRBD1 (5 bases). CDR1 SGHTA and CDR2 FQGNSA come from the germline V gene. With 0 bases removed from V and 9 bases from J, the gap between germline ends came to 12 bases. There are 14 residues in the CDR3. In nucleotides, the CDR3 is TGTGCCAGCAGCTTAGCGCTAGGGGATGTGCCCCAGCATTTT. Protein product: CASSLALGDVPQHF. Combining the CDR3 with reference TRBV7-2 and TRBJ1-5 gives the whole variable domain GAGVSQSPSNKVTEKGKDVELRCDPISGHTALYWYRQSLGQGLEFLIYFQGNSAPDKSGLPSDRFSAERTGGSVSTLTIQRTQQEDSAVYLCASSLALGDVPQHFGDGTRLSIL.

This clonotype occurred a few times. The chain links TRBV7-9 to TRBJ2-1; D is ambiguous. The CDR3 runs to 14 residues. The germline CDR1 and CDR2 sequences are SEHNR and FQNEAQ (reference sequence). V was shortened by 3 bases and J by 7 bases, with 13 bases between the two germline ends. The CDR3 is CASSLGFSWNEQFF. The CDR3 DNA follows: TGTGCCAGCAGCTTGGGTTTCTCCTGGAATGAGCAGTTCTTC.

This clonotype appeared a few times. The rearrangement joins TRBV29-1 to TRBJ1-1; D remains unclear. Germline CDR1 and CDR2: SQVTM and ANQGSEA. Trimming took off 5 bases at V and 1 base at J, with 17 bases between the two ends. The CDR3 consists of 15 residues. The CDR3 here is CSVNGRMGKNTEAFF. The CDR3 region has the DNA TGCAGCGTTAATGGAAGGATGGGGAAGAACACTGAAGCTTTCTTT.

The rearrangement links TRBV28 to TRBJ1-4; D not certain. Germline V gene sequence: CDR1 MDHEN, CDR2 SYDVKM. Trimming removed 6 bases from V and 2 bases from J, with 7 bases in between. The CDR3 spans 13 residues. The CDR3 region is CASSVTTNEKLFF. The DNA for the CDR3 is TGTGCCAGCAGCGTGACGACTAATGAAAAACTGTTTTTT.

This clonotype appeared a few times. The J gene is TRBJ1-1, the V gene TRBV19; the match to TRBD1 covers 8 bases. Unmatched junction bases numbered 4, after V lost 3 bases and J lost 4 bases. From germline, CDR1 is LNHDA and CDR2 SQIVND (reference sequence). This CDR3 comprises 14 residues. The CDR3 spells CASSIRGPVTEAFF. CDR3 DNA sequence: TGTGCCAGTAGTATCAGGGGGCCGGTCACTGAAGCTTTCTTT.

The CDR3 reads CASSPGTVINQPQHF. As DNA, the CDR3 is TGTGCCAGCAGTCCAGGGACGGTCATTAATCAGCCCCAGCATTTT. The chain uses TRBV6-6 and TRBJ1-5; maybe TRBD1 (5 bases). V shed 5 bases and J shed 4 bases, with 15 bases lying between them. Germline CDR1 MNHNY, CDR2 SVGAGI (reference sequence). This CDR3 spans 15 amino acids.

The chain couples TRBV7-2 to TRBJ2-5; D is unclear. The V gene's germline CDR1 is SGHTA and CDR2 FQGNSA. This CDR3 has 13 amino acids. The V and J ends lost 3 bases and 5 bases respectively, with 10 bases between them. The CDR3: CASSLDPKETQYF. In DNA, the CDR3 is TGTGCCAGCAGCTTGGACCCCAAGGAGACCCAGTACTTC.

The V call is TRBV20-1, the J call TRBJ1-4, with a tentative D call TRBD1 (5 bases). This CDR3 has 14 residues. V was clipped by 4 bases and J by 7 bases, with 16 bases between them. Germline CDR1 and CDR2: DFQATT and SNEGSKA (reference sequence). The CDR3 reads CSAIPVGEGEKLFF. In DNA, the CDR3 is TGCAGTGCTATCCCCGTGGGGGAGGGTGAAAAACTGTTTTTT.

This clonotype appeared a few times. CDR3: CASSLRDRALFYGYTF. As DNA, the CDR3 is TGTGCCAGCAGCTTGCGGGACAGGGCCTTGTTCTATGGCTACACCTTC. The V and J genes are TRBV5-6 and TRBJ1-2; 9 positions match TRBD1. The ends lost 1 base at V and 4 bases at J; junction bases unmatched: 8. The germline V gene encodes CDR1 SGHDT and CDR2 YYEEEE. The CDR3 extends over 16 amino acids.

The rearrangement joins TRBV19 to TRBJ1-2; D is unresolved. CDR1 and CDR2 (germline): LNHDA, SQIVND (reference sequence). This CDR3 is 12 amino acids long. Trimming shortened V by 7 bases and J by 4 bases, and 10 bases separated the two germline ends. The CDR3 DNA is TGTGCCAGTATCTCCGGAGCCTATGGCTACACCTTC. This sequence encodes CASISGAYGYTF. Full variable domain (remainder filled in from reference TRBV19 and TRBJ1-2): DGGITQSPKYLFRKEGQNVTLSCEQNLNHDAMYWYRQDPGQGLRLIYYSQIVNDFQKGDIAEGYSVSREKKESFPLTVTSAQKNPTAFYLCASISGAYGYTFGSGTRLTVV.

This clonotype was counted only a few times. V is TRBV6-6 and J is TRBJ1-5; D might be TRBD1 (6 bases). Per the germline V gene, CDR1 is MNHNY and CDR2 is SVGAGI (reference sequence). The CDR3 length is 15 residues. With 5 bases removed from V and 0 bases from J, the gap between germline ends came to 11 bases. CDR3 DNA: TGTGCCAGCAGTACCCAGGGGATTAGCAATCAGCCCCAGCATTTT. It translates to CASSTQGISNQPQHF.

V usage is TRBV7-3 and J usage is TRBJ2-7; 12 bases are a match to TRBD1. Germline trimming cut 4 bases from V and 5 bases from J; bases unmatched to any gene: 9. The V gene's germline CDR1 is SGHTA and CDR2 FQGTGA. This CDR3 is built from 16 residues. DNA for the CDR3: TGTGCCAGCAGCTCAGGGACAGGGGGCGTTCGAGACGAGCAGTACTTC. This gives the protein CASSSGTGGVRDEQYF.

The chain combines TRBV6-5 with TRBJ2-1; D possibly corresponds to TRBD2 (6 bases). Germline V gives CDR1 MNHEY, CDR2 SVGAGI. Trimming cost V 2 bases and J 7 bases, with 9 bases left between them. This CDR3 has 13 residues. For the CDR3, the DNA is TGTGCCAGCAGTTACGACCGGGGGAATGAGCAGTTCTTC. It encodes CASSYDRGNEQFF.

The V gene is TRBV4-1, the J gene TRBJ2-1; 11 nucleotides align to TRBD2. From germline, CDR1 is MGHRA and CDR2 YSYEKL. This CDR3 spans 15 amino acids. V lost 1 base to trimming and J lost 8 bases; unmatched junction nucleotides: 4. The CDR3 sequence: CASSQVTSGSDEQFF. CDR3 sequence (DNA): TGCGCCAGCAGCCAAGTAACTAGCGGGAGTGATGAGCAGTTCTTC.

V gene TRBV4-1 combines with J gene TRBJ1-2; 10 bases line up with TRBD1. Per germline, CDR1 MGHRA and CDR2 YSYEKL. This CDR3 is 15 amino acids long. V gave up 3 bases and J gave up 8 bases; unmatched junction bases: 9. CDR3 loop: CASSHPGQGISGYTF. CDR3 sequence (DNA): TGCGCCAGCAGCCACCCGGGACAGGGGATTAGCGGCTACACCTTC.

There are a few counts of this clonotype. V gene TRBV5-1 combines with J gene TRBJ2-3; TRBD1 matches 7 bases. J was trimmed by 4 bases and V by 2 bases; bases with no gene match: 1. CDR1 and CDR2 from the germline V gene are SGHRS and YFSETQ. The CDR3 has 13 residues. The CDR3 spells CASSFDRADTQYF. Here the CDR3 DNA reads TGCGCCAGCAGCTTCGACAGGGCAGATACGCAGTATTTT.